Described below is a single TCR beta chain sequence and its context. Which antigen it targets is not known. No clone much larger than this one lies a single base away; base qualities are absent. This entry comes from a study of control samples from healthy donors and cancer patients (dated by TCRdb to about 2020). Receptor amplification or capture employed the immunoSEQ multiplex PCR assay. The source is immuneACCESS, and TCRdb retained only in-frame sequences with V and J called. Part of the clones is not carried over; for the studies checked, unresolved V genes explain less than half of this, and the remainder is unexplained. Here the sample has approximately 100,000 clones; around 90% occur a single time. The ten largest clones take up about 3% of the sample. The receptor was derived from a human donor in good health. The donor label of this sample is uncertain. Sequenced sample: blood.

The CDR3 has the sequence CAISELGGDSNQPQHF. The DNA is as follows: TGTGCCATCAGTGAGTTAGGGGGCGATAGCAATCAGCCCCAGCATTTT. The chain employs TRBV10-3 and TRBJ1-5; 7 bases in the middle match TRBD1. CDR1 and CDR2, per the germline V gene, are ENHRY and SYGVKD. The CDR3 spans 16 residues, from the cysteine through the phenylalanine. The retained sequence is limited to the CDR3, 48 bases, with the frame set at the first base. For this chain, trimming is 1 base at the V end and 0 bases at the J end, and the number of junction bases without a gene match is 3.